This is a list of T cell receptor beta chains from one sample in a study of T cells in Graves' hyperthyroidism and ophthalmopathy. TCRdb processed the multiplex PCR reads anew with MiXCR; each CDR3 protein has one entry. The sample has a few hundred thousand distinct CDR3 sequences; roughly 15% are singletons. The sample consisted of blood. These receptors were collected from a woman younger than 45 with Graves' ophthalmopathy. Each CDR3 is given with its conserved first and last residue. D genes are given only for firm matches.

TRBJ2-7,TRBV11-2,TRBD1,CASRLGITGATYEQYF
TRBJ2-3,TRBV3-1,-,CASSQDAGITDTQYF
TRBJ2-5,TRBV2,-,CASYYTGNNPRTQYF
TRBJ1-1,TRBV30,-,CAWSIRVGTEAFF
TRBJ1-6,TRBV12-3/TRBV12-4,-,CASSRGLRNSPLHF
TRBJ1-1,TRBV18,-,CASSAPGTEAFF
TRBJ2-1,TRBV2,-,CASSEHAGGYNEQFF
TRBJ1-2,TRBV2,-,CASSEEGPPFGYTF
TRBJ2-5,TRBV5-4,-,CASSSSTSAEETQYF
TRBJ2-2,TRBV6-1,TRBD2,CASSLAGRTGELFF
TRBJ2-3,TRBV19,-,CASKMVSTDTQYF
TRBJ2-7,TRBV5-1,TRBD2,CASSPGLAGEQYF
TRBJ1-1,TRBV25-1,-,CASSDRGVTEAFF
TRBJ1-3,TRBV5-6,TRBD1,CASSLRDRSSGNTIYF
TRBJ1-1,TRBV6-4,-,CASSSGSDTEAFF
TRBJ2-7,TRBV11-2,-,CASSLGLNGEQYF
TRBJ2-5,TRBV9,-,CASSVAGSQDTQYF
TRBJ1-1,TRBV7-2,-,CASSLGGRPEAFF
TRBJ1-2,TRBV7-8,-,CASSSPAGSYGYTF
TRBJ2-2,TRBV28,TRBD2,CASSLGGGTSGELFF
TRBJ1-4,TRBV2,-,CASRREATNEKLFF
TRBJ2-7,TRBV9,-,CASSATGTPGVGGREQYF
TRBJ2-5,TRBV5-1,TRBD2,CASSLDRAGLAEETQYF
TRBJ2-7,TRBV6-1,TRBD2,CASSGNSGVSYEQYF
TRBJ2-3,TRBV20-1,-,CSARGARLNAQYF
TRBJ2-6,TRBV6-5,-,CASSYTLSGGGANVLTF
TRBJ1-6,TRBV5-1,-,CASSPGVQVSPLHF
TRBJ1-5,TRBV28,TRBD1,CASRPTRTGGAEPQHF
TRBJ1-1,TRBV2,-,CASRQESEAFF
TRBJ1-1,TRBV6-5,-,CASSYSRTENTEAFF
TRBJ2-1,TRBV11-2,TRBD2,CASSLDPGTSVYNEQFF
TRBJ2-1,TRBV2,-,CASTFEVVLGNNEQFF
TRBJ2-5,TRBV2,TRBD2,CASKLGLAEETQYF
TRBJ1-2,TRBV12-3/TRBV12-4,-,CASSATGLNYGYTF
TRBJ2-1,TRBV7-9,-,CASSLVAGEQFF
TRBJ1-2,TRBV3-1,-,CASSQGPADYGYTF
TRBJ1-1,TRBV12-3/TRBV12-4,-,CASSSDRIKPEAFF
TRBJ2-5,TRBV10-2,TRBD2,CASSDGGGGRGETQYF
TRBJ2-7,TRBV6-1,TRBD1,CASSGTDNSPYEQYF
TRBJ1-5,TRBV20-1,-,CSARSIGDQRQPQHF
TRBJ2-1,TRBV7-2,-,CASSTTGSYNEQFF
TRBJ2-2,TRBV13,-,CASSLGLVAYTGELFF
TRBJ2-2,TRBV7-8,TRBD2,CASSLTSGGSGELFF
TRBJ1-2,TRBV5-1,-,CASSRGVSGFGYTF
TRBJ2-5,TRBV20-1,TRBD2,CSASGGAGQETQYF
TRBJ1-4,TRBV29-1,-,CSVEASTGGATNEKLFF
TRBJ1-1,TRBV6-2/TRBV6-3,-,CASTGEDTEAFF
TRBJ2-7,TRBV20-1,TRBD1,CSARDRQGAYEQYF
TRBJ1-5,TRBV6-1,TRBD1,CASSRAGQGAGNQPQHF
TRBJ2-2,TRBV19,-,CASSIPAGRDTGELFF
TRBJ1-2,TRBV10-3,-,CAISERVQPPAGYTF
TRBJ2-2,TRBV5-1,TRBD2,CASSPRTSRGGAGELFF
TRBJ2-5,TRBV12-3/TRBV12-4,TRBD1,CASRWTGFIVETQYF
TRBJ1-1,TRBV6-5,TRBD1,CASSYHAGGASLRTEAFF
TRBJ1-3,TRBV2,-,CATRSGNALSGNTIYF
TRBJ1-1,TRBV11-3,-,CASSISGRGNTEAFF
TRBJ1-2,TRBV7-9,-,CASSLSQYDYGYTF
TRBJ1-1,TRBV9,-,CASRGGKGTIDTEAFF
TRBJ1-6,TRBV28,TRBD1,CASSTSGQGTYNSPLHF
TRBJ2-5,TRBV5-5,TRBD2,CASSGGRTSGPQETQYF